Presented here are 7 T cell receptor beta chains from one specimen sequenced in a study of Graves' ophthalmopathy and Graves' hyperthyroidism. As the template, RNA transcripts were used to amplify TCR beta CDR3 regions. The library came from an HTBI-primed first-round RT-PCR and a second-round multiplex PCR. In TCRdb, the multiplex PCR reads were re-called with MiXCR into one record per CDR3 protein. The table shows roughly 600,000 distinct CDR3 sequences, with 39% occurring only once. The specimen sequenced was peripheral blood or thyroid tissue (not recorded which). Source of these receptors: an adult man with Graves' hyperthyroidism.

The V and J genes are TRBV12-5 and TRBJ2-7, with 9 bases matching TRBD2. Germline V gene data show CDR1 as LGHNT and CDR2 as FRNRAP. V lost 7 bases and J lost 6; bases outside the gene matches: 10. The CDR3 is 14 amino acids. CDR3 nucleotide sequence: TGTGCTAGTGCCATTAGCGGGAGTTTGTCCGAGCAGTACTTC. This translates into CASAISGSLSEQYF.

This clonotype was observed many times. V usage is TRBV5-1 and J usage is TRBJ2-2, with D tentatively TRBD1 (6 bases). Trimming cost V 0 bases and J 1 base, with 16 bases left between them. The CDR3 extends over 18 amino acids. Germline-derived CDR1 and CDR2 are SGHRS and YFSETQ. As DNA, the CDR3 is TGCGCCAGCAGCTTGGGTCCTCAGGGGCCGAGGAACACCGGGGAGCTGTTTTTT. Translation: CASSLGPQGPRNTGELFF. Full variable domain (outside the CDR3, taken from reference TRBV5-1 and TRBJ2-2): KAGVTQTPRYLIKTRGQQVTLSCSPISGHRSVSWYQQTPGQGLQFLFEYFSETQRNKGNFPGRFSGRQFSNSRSEMNVSTLELGDSALYLCASSLGPQGPRNTGELFFGEGSRLTVL.

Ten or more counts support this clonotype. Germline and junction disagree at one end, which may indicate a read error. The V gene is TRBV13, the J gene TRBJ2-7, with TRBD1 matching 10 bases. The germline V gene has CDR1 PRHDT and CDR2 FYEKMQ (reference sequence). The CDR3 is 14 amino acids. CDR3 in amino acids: CVSSYRRDRGEQYF. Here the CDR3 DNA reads TGTGTCAGCAGCTACCGCCGGGACAGGGGCGAGCAGTACTTC.

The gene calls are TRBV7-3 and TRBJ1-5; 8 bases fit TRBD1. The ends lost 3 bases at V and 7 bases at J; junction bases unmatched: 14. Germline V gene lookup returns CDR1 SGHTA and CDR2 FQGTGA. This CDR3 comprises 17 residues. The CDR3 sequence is CASSLATGGKAEQPQHF. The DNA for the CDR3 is TGTGCCAGCAGCTTGGCCACAGGGGGAAAGGCTGAGCAGCCCCAGCATTTT.

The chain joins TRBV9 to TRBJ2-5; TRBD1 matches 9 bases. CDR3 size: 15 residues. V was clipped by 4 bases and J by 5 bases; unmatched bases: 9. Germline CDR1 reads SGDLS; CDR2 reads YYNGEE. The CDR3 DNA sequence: TGTGCCAGCAGCCAAGCGGGACAGGGACACGAGACCCAGTACTTC. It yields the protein CASSQAGQGHETQYF.

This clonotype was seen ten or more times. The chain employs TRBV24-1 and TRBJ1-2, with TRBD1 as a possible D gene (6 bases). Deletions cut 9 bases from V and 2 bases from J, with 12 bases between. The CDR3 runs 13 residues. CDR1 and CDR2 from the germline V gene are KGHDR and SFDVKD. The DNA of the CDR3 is TGTGCCACCGCACCGGGACACAACTATGGCTACACCTTC. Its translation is CATAPGHNYGYTF.

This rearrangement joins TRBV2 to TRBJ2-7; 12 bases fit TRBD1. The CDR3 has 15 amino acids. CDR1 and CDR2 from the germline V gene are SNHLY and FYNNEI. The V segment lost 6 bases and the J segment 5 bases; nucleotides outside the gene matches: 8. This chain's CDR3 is CASRQGQGARNEQYF. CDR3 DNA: TGTGCCAGCAGACAGGGACAGGGGGCTAGGAACGAGCAGTACTTC.